This T cell receptor beta chain emerged from a study of blood T cell repertoires in COVID-19. At the level of the study: PBMCs, B-cell-depleted T cells, or T cells provided the cDNA or gDNA that made up the material.

This CDR3 comprises 19 residues. Per the original data handling: Estimation of nucleated cell counts relied on the amplification of reference gene primers. Only in-frame clones appear in the TCRdb table, and some are missing; sequencing was by immunoSEQ multiplex PCR. V and J calls and clone size are those listed in that table; D and trimming were worked out from the DNA. The table includes about 160,000 clones, roughly 84% detected once. The TCR sequence derives from a man aged 35-49 years with acute or convalescent COVID-19. The source material was peripheral blood. The V and J genes are TRBV21-1 and TRBJ1-3; the tabulated D call, TRBD1, remains unverified against the DNA. TRBV21-1 is a documented pseudogene. CDR3 bases: TGTGCCAGCAGCCCCCTGAGGTGCAGGGAAGCTGGCTCTGGAAACACCATATATTTT. Translation gives CASSPLRCREAGSGNTIYF.